This TCR beta chain stems from a study of blood T cell repertoires in COVID-19. Study details: Samples representing acute and convalescent COVID-19 were sourced from the United States, Italy and Spain. Sources were T cells, B-cell-depleted T cells, or PBMCs; the material itself was cDNA or gDNA.

Original processing methods: The authors estimated nucleated cell counts from reference gene primer amplification. Repertoires were generated with immunoSEQ multiplex PCR, while TCRdb's copy carries only in-frame clones and drops some. V and J calls and clone size follow that table, whereas D and trimming were derived from the DNA. The sample has over 50,000 clones; approximately 85% are singletons. V was pared by 1 base and J by 5 bases, with 4 bases of the junction left unmatched. This CDR3 region has 15 residues. The germline gives CDR1 KGHSH, CDR2 LQKENI. The receptor's source is a human donor in a cohort sampled during active COVID-19. The chain joins TRBV18 to TRBJ2-5; 10 positions agree with TRBD1. Sequenced: peripheral blood. CDR3 in DNA: TGTGCCAGCTCACCACTTTGGACAGGGGGGGAGACCCAGTACTTC. This gives the protein CASSPLWTGGETQYF.